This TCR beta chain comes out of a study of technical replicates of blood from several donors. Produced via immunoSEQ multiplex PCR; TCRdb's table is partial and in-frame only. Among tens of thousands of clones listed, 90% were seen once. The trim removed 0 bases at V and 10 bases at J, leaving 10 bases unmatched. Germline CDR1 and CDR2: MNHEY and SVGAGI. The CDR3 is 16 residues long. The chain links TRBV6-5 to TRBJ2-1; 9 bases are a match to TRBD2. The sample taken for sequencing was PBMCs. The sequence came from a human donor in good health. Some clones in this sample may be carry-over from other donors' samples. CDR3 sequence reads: CASSYSLAGGPGEQFF. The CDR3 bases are TGTGCCAGCAGTTACTCTCTTGCGGGAGGGCCAGGGGAGCAGTTCTTC.